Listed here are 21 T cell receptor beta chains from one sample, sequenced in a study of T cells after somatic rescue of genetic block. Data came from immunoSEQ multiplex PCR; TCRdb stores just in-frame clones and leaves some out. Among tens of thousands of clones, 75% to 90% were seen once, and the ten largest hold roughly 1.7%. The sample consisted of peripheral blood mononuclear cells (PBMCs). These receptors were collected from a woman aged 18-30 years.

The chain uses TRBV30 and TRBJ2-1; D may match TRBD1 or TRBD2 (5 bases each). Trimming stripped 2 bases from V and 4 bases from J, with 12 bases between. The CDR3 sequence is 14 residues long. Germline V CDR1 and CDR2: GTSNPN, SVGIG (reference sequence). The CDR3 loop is CAWSWGGGYNEQFF. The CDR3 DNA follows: TGTGCCTGGAGTTGGGGTGGGGGTTACAATGAGCAGTTCTTC.

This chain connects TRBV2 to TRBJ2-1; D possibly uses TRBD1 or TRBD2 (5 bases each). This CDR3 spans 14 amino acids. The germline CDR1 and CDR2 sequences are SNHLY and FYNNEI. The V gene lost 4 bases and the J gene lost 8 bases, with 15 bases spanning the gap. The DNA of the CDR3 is TGTGCCAGCAGTGGGGACCTCCGGGGCGATGAGCAGTTCTTC. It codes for CASSGDLRGDEQFF.

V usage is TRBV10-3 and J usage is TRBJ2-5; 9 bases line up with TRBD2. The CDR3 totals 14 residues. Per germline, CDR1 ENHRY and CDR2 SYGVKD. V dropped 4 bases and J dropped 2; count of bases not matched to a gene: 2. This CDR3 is CAISGAGGQETQYF. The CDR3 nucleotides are TGTGCCATCAGTGGGGCGGGAGGGCAAGAGACCCAGTACTTC.

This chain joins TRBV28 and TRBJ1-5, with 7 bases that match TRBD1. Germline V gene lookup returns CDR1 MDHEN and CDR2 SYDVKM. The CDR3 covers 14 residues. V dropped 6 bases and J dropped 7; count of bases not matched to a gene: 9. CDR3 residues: CASRSGQSAQPQHF. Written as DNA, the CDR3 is TGTGCCAGCAGGTCGGGACAGTCCGCCCAGCCCCAGCATTTT.

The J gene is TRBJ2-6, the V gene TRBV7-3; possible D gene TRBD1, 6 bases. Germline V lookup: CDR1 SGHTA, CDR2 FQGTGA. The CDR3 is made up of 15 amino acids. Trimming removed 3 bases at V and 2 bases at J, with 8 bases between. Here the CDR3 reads CASSLGATGANVLTF. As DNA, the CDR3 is TGTGCCAGCAGCTTGGGGGCTACTGGGGCCAACGTCCTGACTTTC.

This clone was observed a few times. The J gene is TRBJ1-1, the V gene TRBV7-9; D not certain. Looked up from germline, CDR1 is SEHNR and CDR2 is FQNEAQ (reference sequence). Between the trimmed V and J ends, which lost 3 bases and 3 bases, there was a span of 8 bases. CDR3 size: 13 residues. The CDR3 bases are TGTGCCAGCAGCTTCCCCTTAGACACTGAAGCTTTCTTT. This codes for CASSFPLDTEAFF.

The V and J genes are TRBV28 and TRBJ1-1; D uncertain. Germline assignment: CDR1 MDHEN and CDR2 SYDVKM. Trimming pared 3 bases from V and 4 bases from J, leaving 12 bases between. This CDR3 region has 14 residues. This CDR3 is CASSLWVEGTEAFF. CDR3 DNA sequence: TGTGCCAGCAGTTTGTGGGTGGAGGGCACTGAAGCTTTCTTT.

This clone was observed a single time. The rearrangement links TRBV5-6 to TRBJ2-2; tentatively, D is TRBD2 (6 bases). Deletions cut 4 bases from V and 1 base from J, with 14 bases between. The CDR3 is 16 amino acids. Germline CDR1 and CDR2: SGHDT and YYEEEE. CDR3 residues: CASSPWGVGNTGELFF. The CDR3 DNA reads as TGTGCCAGCAGCCCATGGGGGGTAGGGAACACCGGGGAGCTGTTTTTT.

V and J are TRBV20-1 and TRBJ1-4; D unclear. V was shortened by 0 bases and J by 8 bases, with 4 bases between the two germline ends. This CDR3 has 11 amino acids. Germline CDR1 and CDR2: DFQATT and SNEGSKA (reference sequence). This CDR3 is CSARDREKLFF. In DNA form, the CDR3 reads TGCAGTGCTAGAGATCGGGAAAAACTGTTTTTT.

The CDR3 loop is CASRPKRNRLPYEQYF. As DNA, the CDR3 is TGTGCCAGCAGACCAAAGCGAAACAGGTTACCCTACGAGCAGTACTTC. This rearrangement joins TRBV5-6 to TRBJ2-7; D might be TRBD1 (5 bases). The CDR3 extends over 16 amino acids. The germline V gene encodes CDR1 SGHDT and CDR2 YYEEEE. Trimming cost V 5 bases and J 2 bases, with 20 bases left between them.

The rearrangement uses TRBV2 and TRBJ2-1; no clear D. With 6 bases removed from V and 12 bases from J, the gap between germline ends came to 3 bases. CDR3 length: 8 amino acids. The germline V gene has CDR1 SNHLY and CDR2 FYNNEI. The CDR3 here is CASRVQFF. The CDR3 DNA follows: TGTGCCAGCAGGGTGCAGTTCTTC.

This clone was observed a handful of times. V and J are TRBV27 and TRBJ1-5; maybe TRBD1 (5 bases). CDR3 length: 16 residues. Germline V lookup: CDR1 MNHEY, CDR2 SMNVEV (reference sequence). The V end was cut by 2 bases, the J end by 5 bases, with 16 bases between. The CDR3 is CASSLEREDTHQPQHF. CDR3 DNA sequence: TGTGCCAGCAGTTTAGAGAGAGAGGACACACATCAGCCCCAGCATTTT.

CDR3 region: CASSSSASGNTIYF. Here the CDR3 DNA reads TGCGCCAGCAGTTCTAGTGCCTCTGGAAACACCATATATTTT. V gene TRBV4-1 combines with J gene TRBJ1-3; D remains ambiguous. The CDR3 length is 14 residues. The V gene lost 6 bases and the J gene lost 0 bases, with 9 bases spanning the gap. CDR1 and CDR2 (germline): MGHRA, YSYEKL.

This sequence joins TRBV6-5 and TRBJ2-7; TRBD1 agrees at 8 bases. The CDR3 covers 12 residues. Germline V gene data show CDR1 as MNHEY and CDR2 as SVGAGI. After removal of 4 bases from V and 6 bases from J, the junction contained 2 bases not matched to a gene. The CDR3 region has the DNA TGTGCCAGCAGTTTGACAGGGGTCGAGCAGTACTTC. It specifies CASSLTGVEQYF.

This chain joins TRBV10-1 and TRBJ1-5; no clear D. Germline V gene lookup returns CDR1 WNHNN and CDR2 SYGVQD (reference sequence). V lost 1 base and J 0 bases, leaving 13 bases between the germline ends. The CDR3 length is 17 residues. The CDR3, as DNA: TGCGCCAGCAGTGAGTGTAGGGAGCACTATAGCAATCAGCCCCAGCATTTT. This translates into CASSECREHYSNQPQHF.

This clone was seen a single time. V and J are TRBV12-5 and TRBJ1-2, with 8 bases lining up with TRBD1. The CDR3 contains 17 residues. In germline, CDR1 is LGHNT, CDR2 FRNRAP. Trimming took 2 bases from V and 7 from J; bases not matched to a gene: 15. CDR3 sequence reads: CASGLFLGQDIFPGYTF. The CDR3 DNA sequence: TGTGCTAGTGGTTTGTTTCTGGGACAGGATATTTTTCCTGGCTACACCTTC.

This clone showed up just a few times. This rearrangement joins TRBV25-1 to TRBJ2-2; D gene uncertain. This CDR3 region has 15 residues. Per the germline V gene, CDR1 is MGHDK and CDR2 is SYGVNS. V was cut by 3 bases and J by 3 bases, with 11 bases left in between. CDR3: CASSDLDPDTGELFF. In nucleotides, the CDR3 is TGTGCCAGCAGTGATCTGGATCCGGACACCGGGGAGCTGTTTTTT. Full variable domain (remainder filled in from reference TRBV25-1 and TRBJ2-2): EADIYQTPRYLVIGTGKKITLECSQTMGHDKMYWYQQDPGMELHLIHYSYGVNSTEKGDLSSESTVSRIRTEHFPLTLESARPSHTSQYLCASSDLDPDTGELFFGEGSRLTVL.

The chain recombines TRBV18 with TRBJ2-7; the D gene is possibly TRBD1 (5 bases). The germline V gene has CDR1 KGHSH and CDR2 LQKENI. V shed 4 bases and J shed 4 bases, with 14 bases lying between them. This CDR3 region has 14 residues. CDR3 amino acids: CASSRTDQGYEQYF. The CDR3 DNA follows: TGTGCCAGCTCACGAACGGACCAGGGATACGAGCAGTACTTC.

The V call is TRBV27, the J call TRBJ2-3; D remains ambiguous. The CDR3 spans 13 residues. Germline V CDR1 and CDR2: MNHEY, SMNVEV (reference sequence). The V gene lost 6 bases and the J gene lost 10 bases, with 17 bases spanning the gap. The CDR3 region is CASSSYLVFSQYF. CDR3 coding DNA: TGTGCCAGCAGCTCATATCTCGTGTTCTCGCAGTATTTT.

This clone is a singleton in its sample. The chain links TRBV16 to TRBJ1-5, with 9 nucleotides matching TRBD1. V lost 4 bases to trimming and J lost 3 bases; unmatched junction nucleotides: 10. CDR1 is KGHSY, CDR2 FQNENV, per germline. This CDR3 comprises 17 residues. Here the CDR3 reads CASSPTGGGGLNQPQHF. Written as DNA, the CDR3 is TGTGCCAGCAGCCCAACAGGGGGCGGAGGGCTCAATCAGCCCCAGCATTTT.

The CDR3 protein is CASSRTGFYEQYF. CDR3 DNA sequence: TGTGCCAGCAGCCGGACAGGGTTCTACGAGCAGTACTTC. J is TRBJ2-7 and V is TRBV7-8; TRBD1 agrees at 8 bases. Germline CDR1 reads SGHVS; CDR2 reads FQNEAQ. V lost 5 bases to trimming and J lost 3 bases; unmatched junction nucleotides: 3. The CDR3 is 13 residues long.